The 28 T cell receptor beta chains below come from one sample, sequenced in a study of CD8+ T cells in alopecia areata. Sequencing relied on a cDNA template that was reverse transcribed from extracted RNA. Some clones are missing from TCRdb's copy, which holds only in-frame ones; the method was immunoSEQ multiplex PCR. The sample has some 220,000 clones; about 57% are singletons. Treatment in this sample: oral pan-JAK inhibitor, 5-10 mg twice daily. Sequencing was performed on CD4+ T cells sorted from blood, taken at week 4, from a patient treated with tofacitinib. The receptors were gathered from a human donor with alopecia areata.

This chain connects TRBV2 to TRBJ1-5; 7 bases are a match to TRBD1. Germline CDR1 is SNHLY and CDR2 is FYNNEI. The CDR3 has 14 residues. The V and J ends lost 6 bases and 7 bases, in that order; junction bases with no gene match: 9. The CDR3 region has the DNA TGTGCCAGCAGCATAGACAGGGTATGGCAGCCCCAGCATTTT. Translating it yields CASSIDRVWQPQHF.

The chain uses TRBV28 and TRBJ1-5, with 7 bases identical to TRBD1. This CDR3 has 15 amino acids. Trimming at V came to 2 bases and at J to 1 base, leaving 2 bases not matched to a gene. The germline V gene encodes CDR1 MDHEN and CDR2 SYDVKM. The CDR3 region is CASSLPGGSNQPQHF. Written as DNA, the CDR3 is TGTGCCAGCAGTTTACCAGGGGGAAGCAATCAGCCCCAGCATTTT.

The rearrangement uses TRBV30 and TRBJ2-5; D is unresolved. The CDR3 loop spans 15 amino acids. V was cut by 6 bases and J by 1 base, with 18 bases left in between. In germline, CDR1 is GTSNPN, CDR2 SVGIG (reference sequence). The CDR3 protein is CACCPHPGFQETQYF. As DNA, the CDR3 is TGTGCCTGCTGCCCACACCCTGGATTCCAAGAGACCCAGTACTTC.

The chain is built from TRBV10-3 and TRBJ2-3; 13 positions agree with TRBD2. V lost 5 bases and J lost 4; bases outside the gene matches: 3. The CDR3 covers 15 residues. The germline V gene encodes CDR1 ENHRY and CDR2 SYGVKD. The DNA of the CDR3 is TGTGCCATCAGTACTAGCGGGGGGGCCTCAGATACGCAGTATTTT. Translating gives CAISTSGGASDTQYF.

The chain combines TRBV11-2 with TRBJ1-2, with D perhaps matching TRBD1 (5 bases). Germline lookup yields CDR1 SGHAT and CDR2 FQNNGV. V was trimmed by 1 base and J by 6 bases, leaving 15 bases between them. The CDR3 is 15 amino acids. CDR3 coding DNA: TGTGCCAGCAGCTTAGGGGGCGCGGGAATCGATGGCTACACCTTC. This codes for CASSLGGAGIDGYTF.

This chain uses TRBV30 with TRBJ1-6; 12 bases line up with TRBD1. The V gene end was trimmed by 2 bases and the J gene end by 7 bases; junction bases not matched to a gene: 9. The germline V gene has CDR1 GTSNPN and CDR2 SVGIG (reference sequence). CDR3 length: 17 residues. As DNA, the CDR3 is TGTGCCTGGAGTCCCGGGACAGGGGGCGAAGGAAATTCACCCCTCCACTTT. The encoded protein is CAWSPGTGGEGNSPLHF.

The V and J genes are TRBV30 and TRBJ2-3, with 7 bases that match TRBD1. The V segment lost 3 bases and the J segment 4 bases; nucleotides outside the gene matches: 10. The CDR3 covers 15 residues. Germline CDR1 GTSNPN, CDR2 SVGIG (reference sequence). The CDR3 DNA is TGTGCCTGGAGCCGAGTCCGGGACAGACCAGATACGCAGTATTTT. Its translation: CAWSRVRDRPDTQYF.

The DNA for the CDR3 is TGTGCCAGCAGCGTCTCCCTCGCGGGGGCGGCAGAAGAGACCCAGTACTTC. Translating it yields CASSVSLAGAAEETQYF. The J gene is TRBJ2-5, the V gene TRBV9; weak D call: TRBD2 (7 bases). V lost 2 bases and J lost 3, with 20 bases in between. In germline, CDR1 is SGDLS, CDR2 YYNGEE. The CDR3 loop spans 17 amino acids.

V and J are TRBV5-1 and TRBJ2-7, with 7 bases aligning to TRBD1. Germline CDR1 SGHRS, CDR2 YFSETQ. This CDR3 has 19 amino acids. The ends lost 2 bases at V and 0 bases at J; junction bases unmatched: 17. The CDR3 sequence is CASSFGDRGHSPNSYEQYF. CDR3 in DNA: TGCGCCAGCAGCTTCGGTGATAGGGGGCACAGTCCGAACTCCTACGAGCAGTACTTC.

CDR3 nucleotide sequence: TGCAGCGTTGAAGCTCTCGAAGCTAGTTGGGGTGGCTACACCTTC. Translated: CSVEALEASWGGYTF. The chain links TRBV29-1 to TRBJ1-2; D not certain. The V and J ends lost 1 base and 7 bases respectively, with 19 bases between them. CDR1 SQVTM and CDR2 ANQGSEA come from the germline V gene. The CDR3 runs to 15 residues.

The chain has TRBV9 and TRBJ1-6; tentative D call: TRBD1 (5 bases). The V gene lost 0 bases and the J gene lost 6 bases, with 13 bases spanning the gap. The CDR3 extends over 16 amino acids. Germline loops: CDR1 SGDLS, CDR2 YYNGEE. CDR3 residues: CASSVATGAANSPLHF. The CDR3 DNA reads as TGTGCCAGCAGCGTAGCTACCGGGGCGGCTAATTCACCCCTCCACTTT. Full variable domain (missing parts from reference TRBV9 and TRBJ1-6): DSGVTQTPKHLITATGQRVTLRCSPRSGDLSVYWYQQSLDQGLQFLIQYYNGEERAKGNILERFSAQQFPDLHSELNLSSLELGDSALYFCASSVATGAANSPLHFGNGTRLTVT.

This clone was picked up a small number of times. The chain employs TRBV2 and TRBJ2-3; D gene uncertain. The CDR3 has 11 amino acids. The V end lost 7 bases, the J end lost 6 bases, and 8 bases lay between the germline ends. Germline V gene sequence: CDR1 SNHLY, CDR2 FYNNEI. The CDR3 DNA reads TGTGCCAGCACCTCCGGGGATACGCAGTATTTT. Its translation is CASTSGDTQYF.

J is TRBJ2-7 and V is TRBV6-6; D call uncertain. Germline V gene lookup returns CDR1 MNHNY and CDR2 SVGAGI (reference sequence). CDR3 length: 12 residues. V gave up 7 bases and J gave up 4 bases, with 11 bases separating them. CDR3 protein: CASKTRFYEQYF. CDR3 bases: TGTGCCAGCAAAACCCGTTTTTACGAGCAGTACTTC.

The chain couples TRBV5-6 to TRBJ2-7, with a weak D call TRBD1 (6 bases). Trimming pared 4 bases from V and 6 bases from J, leaving 14 bases between. CDR1 SGHDT and CDR2 YYEEEE come from the germline V gene. The CDR3 spans 13 residues. As DNA, the CDR3 is TGTGCCAGCAGCGGCAGATTGGGGGCCGAGCAGTACTTC. This translates into CASSGRLGAEQYF.

With regard to this clone: Other DNA sequences in the sample encode the same CDR3. The chain joins TRBV30 to TRBJ1-1; D unresolved. The CDR3 is 13 residues long. Looked up from germline, CDR1 is GTSNPN and CDR2 is SVGIG (reference sequence). V was shortened by 0 bases and J by 1 base, with 6 bases between the two germline ends. This CDR3 is CAWSVVGNTEAFF. The CDR3 DNA sequence: TGTGCCTGGAGTGTAGTAGGGAACACTGAAGCTTTCTTT. Full variable domain (rest looked up from reference TRBV30 and TRBJ1-1): SQTIHQWPATLVQPVGSPLSLECTVEGTSNPNLYWYRQAAGRGLQLLFYSVGIGQISSEVPQNLSASRPQDRQFILSSKKLLLSDSGFYLCAWSVVGNTEAFFGQGTRLTVV.

This clone appeared a few times. The V and J genes are TRBV6-1 and TRBJ1-2, with 8 bases aligning to TRBD1. V was pared by 5 bases and J by 3 bases, with 5 bases of the junction left unmatched. Germline loops: CDR1 MNHNS, CDR2 SASEGT. CDR3 length: 14 residues. CDR3 residues: CASSKTGDDYGYTF. DNA of the CDR3: TGTGCCAGCAGTAAGACAGGGGACGACTATGGCTACACCTTC.

This clone was counted a few times. The CDR3 is CATTRGPDTQYF. CDR3 bases: TGTGCCACCACCCGGGGGCCAGATACGCAGTATTTT. The V and J genes are TRBV6-6 and TRBJ2-3; the D call may be TRBD1 or TRBD2 (6 bases each). In germline, CDR1 is MNHNY, CDR2 SVGAGI (reference sequence). This CDR3 contains 12 residues. The V end lost 10 bases, the J end lost 4 bases, and 12 bases lay between the germline ends.

The V and J genes are TRBV30 and TRBJ2-7; D tentatively fits TRBD1 or TRBD2 (5 bases each). Germline values: CDR1 GTSNPN, CDR2 SVGIG (reference sequence). The CDR3 is 15 residues long. V lost 0 bases and J 1 base, leaving 13 bases between the germline ends. CDR3 in DNA: TGTGCCTGGAGTGTACGGGGCAGGCTTTCCTACGAGCAGTACTTC. It encodes CAWSVRGRLSYEQYF.

The V gene is TRBV7-2, the J gene TRBJ2-3, with D possibly called TRBD1 or TRBD2 (5 bases each). The CDR3 covers 14 residues. CDR1 and CDR2 from the germline V gene are SGHTA and FQGNSA. Trimming removed 5 bases from V and 4 bases from J, with 13 bases in between. The DNA for the CDR3 is TGTGCCAGCAGCGTGTCCGGGACCCCAGATACGCAGTATTTT. As protein: CASSVSGTPDTQYF.

This chain links TRBV30 with TRBJ1-2; a possible D gene is TRBD1 (5 bases). Germline lookup yields CDR1 GTSNPN and CDR2 SVGIG (reference sequence). Trimming stripped 4 bases from V and 3 bases from J, with 15 bases between. This CDR3 contains 14 residues. CDR3 sequence: CAWNKQTAYYGYTF. DNA for the CDR3: TGTGCCTGGAATAAACAGACAGCCTACTATGGCTACACCTTC. The full variable domain, in which reference TRBV30 and TRBJ1-2 provide the parts outside the CDR3, is SQTIHQWPATLVQPVGSPLSLECTVEGTSNPNLYWYRQAAGRGLQLLFYSVGIGQISSEVPQNLSASRPQDRQFILSSKKLLLSDSGFYLCAWNKQTAYYGYTFGSGTRLTVV.

This clone was seen more than once but under ten times. This chain links TRBV23-1 with TRBJ1-5; D ambiguous. TRBV23-1 is annotated as an ORF whose role is uncertain. This CDR3 is built from 19 residues. Trimming took off 1 base at V and 2 bases at J, with 21 bases between the two ends. CDR3 region: CASSQYRLEKRLGNQPQHF. The CDR3 DNA reads as TGCGCCAGCAGTCAATATAGGTTGGAGAAGCGTTTGGGCAATCAGCCCCAGCATTTT.

This clone occurred a few times. The chain is built from TRBV29-1 and TRBJ1-2, with D tentatively TRBD1 (5 bases). This CDR3 has 11 amino acids. The germline gives CDR1 SQVTM, CDR2 ANQGSEA. V was cut by 7 bases and J by 8 bases, with 14 bases left in between. Written as DNA, the CDR3 is TGCAGCGCTGGCCAGGGTGGGGGCTACACCTTC. It yields the protein CSAGQGGGYTF.

The rearrangement uses TRBV7-2 and TRBJ2-6; D is uncertain. The V end was cut by 3 bases, the J end by 1 base, with 1 base between. The germline V gene encodes CDR1 SGHTA and CDR2 FQGNSA. This CDR3 is 13 amino acids long. CDR3 coding DNA: TGTGCCAGCAGCTTTTCTGGGGCCAACGTCCTGACTTTC. This encodes CASSFSGANVLTF.

In its sample, this clone was seen a few times. The chain links TRBV14 to TRBJ2-7; maybe TRBD1 (6 bases). Trimming pared 4 bases from V and 2 bases from J, leaving 9 bases between. Germline lookup yields CDR1 SGHDN and CDR2 FVKESK. The CDR3 length is 13 residues. This chain's CDR3 is CASSRDNPYEQYF. The CDR3 DNA sequence: TGTGCCAGCAGCCGGGACAACCCCTACGAGCAGTACTTC.

This clone has a handful of counts. The rearrangement links TRBV2 to TRBJ2-1; D is undetermined. The germline V gene encodes CDR1 SNHLY and CDR2 FYNNEI. The CDR3 spans 14 residues. Trimming removed 6 bases at V and 5 bases at J, with 14 bases between. As DNA, the CDR3 is TGTGCCAGCAGGGCCTGGTCGGACGACAATGAGCAGTTCTTC. It codes for CASRAWSDDNEQFF.

The gene calls are TRBV4-1 and TRBJ1-5; D perhaps matches TRBD1 (6 bases). V lost 0 bases and J lost 7, with 10 bases in between. This CDR3 comprises 14 residues. Germline V gene data show CDR1 as MGHRA and CDR2 as YSYEKL. The CDR3 loop is CASSQDLGQQPQHF. CDR3 coding DNA: TGCGCCAGCAGCCAAGATCTTGGACAGCAGCCCCAGCATTTT.

The V and J genes are TRBV29-1 and TRBJ2-1; D perhaps matches TRBD2 (5 bases). CDR1 SQVTM and CDR2 ANQGSEA come from the germline V gene. V was trimmed by 2 bases and J by 4 bases, leaving 9 bases between them. This CDR3 has 13 amino acids. DNA for the CDR3: TGCAGCGTTGAAAGGCAGCGGTACAATGAGCAGTTCTTC. This translates into CSVERQRYNEQFF.

The rearrangement uses TRBV5-1 and TRBJ2-5; D gene uncertain. Trimming left V 0 bases short and J 5 bases short, with 5 bases between. Germline values: CDR1 SGHRS, CDR2 YFSETQ. The CDR3 runs 12 residues. CDR3 DNA sequence: TGCGCCAGCAGCTTGGAGCACGAGACCCAGTACTTC. The encoded protein is CASSLEHETQYF.